These 27 T cell receptor beta chains came from one sample sequenced in a study of graft-versus-host responses after intestinal transplantation. TCRdb's copy holds only in-frame clones and misses some; the assay was immunoSEQ multiplex PCR. The sample lists some 150,000 clones, around 90% seen once, with roughly 0.19% in the top ten. What these receptors recognize is not known. Specimen: unstimulated CD4+ T cells sorted from spleen or lymph node cells, collected before intestinal transplant. These TCRs come from a human donor who received an intestinal transplant.

The chain couples TRBV5-4 to TRBJ2-7; TRBD2 is a possible D gene (6 bases). CDR3 size: 15 residues. CDR1 SGHNT and CDR2 YYREEE come from the germline V gene (reference sequence). V shed 2 bases and J shed 0 bases, with 12 bases lying between them. The CDR3 DNA follows: TGTGCCAGCAGCTTCGGGGGAGTTGCCTCCTACGAGCAGTACTTC. It yields the protein CASSFGGVASYEQYF.

The chain uses TRBV6-1 and TRBJ2-6, with D hard to call. Germline V lookup: CDR1 MNHNS, CDR2 SASEGT. V was pared by 2 bases and J by 4 bases, with 12 bases between. The CDR3 runs 16 residues. CDR3 DNA: TGTGCCAGCAGTGAACATTTAGTACAGGGGGCCAACGTCCTGACTTTC. Translating it yields CASSEHLVQGANVLTF.

The rearrangement uses TRBV11-2 and TRBJ2-3; D may be TRBD2 (5 bases). CDR3 length: 15 residues. In germline, CDR1 is SGHAT, CDR2 FQNNGV. V shed 4 bases and J shed 2 bases, with 13 bases lying between them. CDR3 loop: CASSSRKRTTDTQYF. CDR3 coding DNA: TGTGCCAGCAGCTCCCGCAAGCGGACCACAGATACGCAGTATTTT.

CDR3 residues: CASSQGTSGRRRAYEQYF. Written as DNA, the CDR3 is TGTGCCAGCAGCCAGGGGACTAGCGGGAGACGGAGGGCCTACGAGCAGTACTTC. The chain has TRBV5-4 and TRBJ2-7; TRBD2 matches 14 bases. Per germline, CDR1 SGHNT and CDR2 YYREEE (reference sequence). V was clipped by 4 bases and J by 2 bases; unmatched bases: 11. This CDR3 is 18 amino acids long.

This sequence joins TRBV28 and TRBJ2-7; D not resolved. The V end was cut by 6 bases, the J end by 2 bases, with 8 bases between. Germline lookup yields CDR1 MDHEN and CDR2 SYDVKM. This CDR3 region has 12 residues. The CDR3 nucleotides are TGTGCCAGCAGCCTTCAAGCCTACGAGCAGTACTTC. This codes for CASSLQAYEQYF.

The rearrangement links TRBV2 to TRBJ2-1; 9 bases fit TRBD1. The CDR3 extends over 15 amino acids. J lost 2 bases, V lost 7 bases, and 6 bases had no gene match. The germline gives CDR1 SNHLY, CDR2 FYNNEI. In nucleotides, the CDR3 is TGTGCCAGCAATTTAAGGACAGGGGCCTACAATGAGCAGTTCTTC. It translates to CASNLRTGAYNEQFF.

The chain links TRBV11-2 to TRBJ1-5; 8 bases are a match to TRBD1. Germline assignment: CDR1 SGHAT and CDR2 FQNNGV. V trimming: 5 bases; J trimming: 0 bases; junction bases outside the gene matches: 3. CDR3 size: 15 residues. The CDR3 nucleotides are TGTGCCAGCAGCCGGACAGGGCTTAGCAATCAGCCCCAGCATTTT. Its translation: CASSRTGLSNQPQHF.

This chain joins TRBV7-9 and TRBJ2-1, with TRBD2 identical over 12 bases. CDR3 length equals 18 residues. J lost 6 bases, V lost 1 base, and 10 bases had no gene match. Germline CDR1 is SEHNR and CDR2 is FQNEAQ (reference sequence). The CDR3 region is CASSLDTWTSGKRNEQFF. CDR3 coding DNA: TGTGCCAGCAGCTTAGACACCTGGACTAGCGGGAAACGCAATGAGCAGTTCTTC. The full variable domain, its missing parts supplied by reference TRBV7-9 and TRBJ2-1, is DTGVSQNPRHKITKRGQNVTFRCDPISEHNRLYWYRQTLGQGPEFLTYFQNEAQLEKSRLLSDRFSAERPKGSFSTLEIQRTEQGDSAMYLCASSLDTWTSGKRNEQFFGPGTRLTVL.

The chain employs TRBV18 and TRBJ2-1; 8 bases match TRBD1. This CDR3 has 16 amino acids. The ends lost 0 bases at V and 4 bases at J; junction bases unmatched: 5. Germline V gene data show CDR1 as KGHSH and CDR2 as LQKENI. CDR3 in amino acids: CASSPPMTGVYNEQFF. CDR3 coding DNA: TGTGCCAGCTCACCACCTATGACAGGGGTGTACAATGAGCAGTTCTTC.

V gene TRBV7-6 combines with J gene TRBJ2-1; tentatively, D is TRBD2 (5 bases). Trimming cost V 5 bases and J 9 bases, with 17 bases left between them. The CDR3 has 14 residues. From germline, CDR1 is SGHVS and CDR2 FNYEAQ. CDR3 bases: TGTGCCAGCAGCCAGGACTTCTCCCCATCTGAGCAGTTCTTC. Translated, it gives CASSQDFSPSEQFF.

J is TRBJ2-5 and V is TRBV6-1, with D tentatively TRBD2 (6 bases). Germline values: CDR1 MNHNS, CDR2 SASEGT. There are 13 residues in the CDR3. V lost 5 bases to trimming and J lost 8 bases, with 15 bases between them. Here the CDR3 DNA reads TGTGCCAGCAGTACAGGACTACTCGAAACCCAGTACTTC. It codes for CASSTGLLETQYF.

This clone was seen only once. The chain has TRBV21-1 and TRBJ2-7; TRBD2, as called in the table, went unchecked against the DNA. TRBV21-1 has pseudogene status. This CDR3 spans 16 amino acids. The CDR3 sequence: CASNIGTSGTHYEQYF. For the CDR3, the DNA is TGTGCCAGCAACATCGGGACTAGCGGGACCCACTACGAGCAGTACTTC.

J is TRBJ1-2 and V is TRBV28; 7 bases are a match to TRBD1. The CDR3 extends over 14 amino acids. The V gene end was trimmed by 8 bases and the J gene end by 8 bases; junction bases not matched to a gene: 14. The germline gives CDR1 MDHEN, CDR2 SYDVKM. CDR3 bases: TGTGCCAGCTCTCGACCGGGTCCAGGGGGGGGCTACACCTTC. Protein product: CASSRPGPGGGYTF.

This chain uses TRBV10-3 with TRBJ2-5; D is unresolved. V was clipped by 2 bases and J by 5 bases, with 15 bases between them. This CDR3 has 15 amino acids. Germline-derived CDR1 and CDR2 are ENHRY and SYGVKD. The DNA of the CDR3 is TGTGCCATCAGTGAGCCAAATGTTCAGGAGGAGACCCAGTACTTC. Its protein is CAISEPNVQEETQYF.

The rearrangement joins TRBV10-3 to TRBJ2-3; D is unresolved. The CDR3 contains 11 residues. The germline gives CDR1 ENHRY, CDR2 SYGVKD. Trimming took off 9 bases at V and 6 bases at J, with 10 bases between the two ends. CDR3 nucleotides: TGTGCCATATCGTCTCGGGATACGCAGTATTTT. Protein sequence: CAISSRDTQYF.

The chain carries TRBV4-2 and TRBJ1-5; TRBD1 agrees at 7 bases. Trimming took 4 bases from V and 3 from J; bases not matched to a gene: 12. CDR3 size: 17 residues. Germline lookup yields CDR1 LGHNA and CDR2 YNFKEQ. The CDR3 DNA follows: TGTGCCAGCAGCCCCATCGGGGCAGGGGGGGTCAATCAGCCCCAGCATTTT. Translation: CASSPIGAGGVNQPQHF.

A word on this clone: Other DNA sequences in this specimen translate into the identical CDR3. The chain is built from TRBV18 and TRBJ2-7; no definite D call. Germline CDR1 reads KGHSH; CDR2 reads LQKENI. Trimming cost V 2 bases and J 0 bases, with 8 bases left between them. This CDR3 region has 14 residues. This CDR3 reads CASSPDGSSYEQYF. CDR3 DNA: TGTGCCAGCTCACCAGACGGTAGCTCCTACGAGCAGTACTTC.

This chain links TRBV6-1 with TRBJ2-7; D is perhaps TRBD1 (5 bases). This CDR3 comprises 14 residues. Germline CDR1 is MNHNS and CDR2 is SASEGT. V was trimmed by 6 bases and J by 2 bases, leaving 14 bases between them. The CDR3 coding sequence is TGTGCCAGCAGATGGGGCAGGGCCCCCTACGAGCAGTACTTC. Amino acids: CASRWGRAPYEQYF.

This clone was observed a single time. This chain joins TRBV7-3 and TRBJ2-7; D might be TRBD1 (6 bases). Germline CDR1 and CDR2: SGHTA and FQGTGA. The CDR3 totals 16 residues. Trimming cost V 2 bases and J 1 base, with 15 bases left between them. CDR3 region: CASSLLTGFLSYEQYF. The CDR3 DNA reads as TGTGCCAGCAGCTTATTGACAGGCTTCCTTTCCTACGAGCAGTACTTC.

This clone showed up just once. The V and J genes are TRBV19 and TRBJ2-1; TRBD2 agrees at 10 bases. Germline values: CDR1 LNHDA, CDR2 SQIVND (reference sequence). The CDR3 extends over 14 amino acids. The chain's CDR3 is CGTSGRDKIYEQFF. The CDR3 DNA follows: TGTGGGACCAGCGGGAGGGATAAAATCTATGAGCAGTTCTTC.

The chain is built from TRBV19 and TRBJ1-3; D may be TRBD1 (6 bases). With 8 bases removed from V and 1 base from J, the gap between germline ends came to 15 bases. The CDR3 has 15 residues. CDR1 and CDR2 (germline): LNHDA, SQIVND (reference sequence). The CDR3 loop is CASEPGVISGNTIYF. The CDR3 DNA follows: TGTGCCAGTGAGCCAGGGGTAATTTCTGGAAACACCATATATTTT.

This clone came up once. This chain connects TRBV7-6 to TRBJ2-3, with D maybe TRBD2 (6 bases). The CDR3 runs to 15 residues. The ends were cut back, 2 bases at V and 2 bases at J, with 11 bases in the middle. Germline CDR1 reads SGHVS; CDR2 reads FNYEAQ. CDR3 coding DNA: TGTGCCAGCAGCTTACTGGGGGACTCCACAGATACGCAGTATTTT. As protein: CASSLLGDSTDTQYF. The whole variable domain, remainder taken from reference TRBV7-6 and TRBJ2-3, is GAGVSQSPRYKVTKRGQDVALRCDPISGHVSLYWYRQALGQGPEFLTYFNYEAQQDKSGLPNDRFSAERPEGSISTLTIQRTEQRDSAMYRCASSLLGDSTDTQYFGPGTRLTVL.

The chain recombines TRBV5-6 with TRBJ1-1; D remains ambiguous. CDR1 is SGHDT and CDR2 is YYEEEE in the germline V gene. The CDR3 covers 12 residues. Trimming took 4 bases from V and 5 from J, leaving 9 bases between them. The CDR3 DNA sequence: TGTGCCAGCAGCGTATTACGGACTGAAGCTTTCTTT. It specifies CASSVLRTEAFF.

The chain employs TRBV28 and TRBJ2-1; 12 bases are shared with TRBD2. J was trimmed by 7 bases and V by 2 bases; bases with no gene match: 9. In germline, CDR1 is MDHEN, CDR2 SYDVKM. The CDR3 covers 17 residues. CDR3 amino acids: CASSLGGLAGSDNEQFF. The CDR3 DNA sequence: TGTGCCAGCAGTTTAGGCGGACTAGCGGGATCGGATAATGAGCAGTTCTTC. The variable domain in full, completed from reference TRBV28 and TRBJ2-1, reads DVKVTQSSRYLVKRTGEKVFLECVQDMDHENMFWYRQDPGLGLRLIYFSYDVKMKEKGDIPEGYSVSREKKERFSLILESASTNQTSMYLCASSLGGLAGSDNEQFFGPGTRLTVL.

This chain connects TRBV6-5 to TRBJ2-7; TRBD1 aligns across 8 bases. The V segment lost 6 bases and the J segment 7 bases; nucleotides outside the gene matches: 5. The CDR3 extends over 12 amino acids. Per the germline V gene, CDR1 is MNHEY and CDR2 is SVGAGI. This CDR3 is CASSPGGGEQYF. CDR3 bases: TGTGCCAGCAGCCCAGGGGGCGGGGAGCAGTACTTC.

The rearrangement links TRBV10-3 to TRBJ1-1; 8 nucleotides line up with TRBD1. The CDR3 spans 16 residues. The V gene's germline CDR1 is ENHRY and CDR2 SYGVKD. Unmatched junction bases numbered 7, after V lost 3 bases and J lost 1 base. Here the CDR3 reads CAISDPTGQGNTEAFF. The DNA of the CDR3 is TGTGCCATCAGTGACCCGACCGGACAGGGGAACACTGAAGCTTTCTTT.

The chain joins TRBV7-3 to TRBJ1-1, with unresolved D. The germline V gene has CDR1 SGHTA and CDR2 FQGTGA. CDR3 length equals 13 residues. Trimming took off 0 bases at V and 8 bases at J, with 10 bases between the two ends. CDR3 coding DNA: TGTGCCAGCAGCTTAACCCCTTTCGGGGAAGCTTTCTTT. Translated, it gives CASSLTPFGEAFF.